This T cell receptor (beta chain) emerged from a study of T cell responses to AZD1222 COVID-19 vaccine. Profiling relied on immunoSEQ multiplex PCR, and the TCRdb table lists in-frame clones only, not all of them. The table records around 100,000 clones, 80% to 90% of them present only once. Germline CDR1 is SGDLS and CDR2 is YYNGEE. Trimming removed 2 bases from V and 1 base from J; junction bases left unmatched: 2. CDR3 length equals 14 residues. This receptor was identified in an adult in good health. The chain employs TRBV9 and TRBJ2-7; TRBD1 matches 8 bases. The sample consisted of peripheral blood, taken on day 0 of AZD1222 vaccination. As DNA, the CDR3 is TGTGCCAGCAGCGTCAGGACAGGGTCCTACGAGCAGTACTTC. It specifies CASSVRTGSYEQYF.